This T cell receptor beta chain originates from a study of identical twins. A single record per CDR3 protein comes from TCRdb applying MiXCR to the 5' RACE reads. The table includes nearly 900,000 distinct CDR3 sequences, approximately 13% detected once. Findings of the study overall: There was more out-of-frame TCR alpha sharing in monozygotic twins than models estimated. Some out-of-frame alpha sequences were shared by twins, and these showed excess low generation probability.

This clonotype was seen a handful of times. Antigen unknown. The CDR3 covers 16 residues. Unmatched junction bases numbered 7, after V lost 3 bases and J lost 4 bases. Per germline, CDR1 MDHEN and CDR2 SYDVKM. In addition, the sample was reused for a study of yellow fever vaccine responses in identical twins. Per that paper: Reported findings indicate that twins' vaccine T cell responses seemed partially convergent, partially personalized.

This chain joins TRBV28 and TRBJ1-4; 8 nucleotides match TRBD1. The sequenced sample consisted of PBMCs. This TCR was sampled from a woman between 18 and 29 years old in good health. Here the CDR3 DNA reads TGTGCCAGCAGTTTCCCCCGGACAGGGTATAATGAAAAACTGTTTTTT. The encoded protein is CASSFPRTGYNEKLFF. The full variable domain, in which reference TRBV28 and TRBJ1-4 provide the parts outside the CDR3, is DVKVTQSSRYLVKRTGEKVFLECVQDMDHENMFWYRQDPGLGLRLIYFSYDVKMKEKGDIPEGYSVSREKKERFSLILESASTNQTSMYLCASSFPRTGYNEKLFFGSGTQLSVL.